These T cell receptor beta chains were read from a single sample in a study of blood T cell repertoires in COVID-19. Sequencing used immunoSEQ multiplex PCR; TCRdb keeps in-frame clones, though not all of them. This sample has roughly 60,000 clones, with approximately 80% found just once. Sequences were obtained from peripheral blood. The receptor source for this set is a human donor in a cohort sampled during active COVID-19. CDR3s include the opening cysteine and the closing phenylalanine or tryptophan. A D gene is named only where the DNA matches it firmly. Where a row states a size, it is once, few, many or the class of an expanded clone; other rows omit it.

v_call: TRBV9
clone_size: few
d_call: TRBD2
j_call: TRBJ2-5
cdr3_nt: TGTGCCAGCAGCCCAAACCTAGCGGGGAAAGAGACCCAGTACTTC
cdr3_aa: CASSPNLAGKETQYF

v_call: TRBV9
clone_size: NA
d_call: TRBD1
j_call: TRBJ2-6
cdr3_nt: TGTGCCAGCAGCGCTTCGGACAGGGCCTCTGGGGCCAACGTCCTGACTTTC
cdr3_aa: CASSASDRASGANVLTF

v_call: TRBV11-2
clone_size: NA
d_call: NA
j_call: TRBJ2-1
cdr3_nt: TGTGCCAGCAGCTCCCCCGCGGGTGGCTACAATGAGCAGTTCTTC
cdr3_aa: CASSSPAGGYNEQFF

v_call: TRBV7-9
clone_size: NA
d_call: TRBD2
j_call: TRBJ2-7
cdr3_nt: TGTGCCAGCAGCCTTAGCGGGAGACTAAAAAGGGAGGACGAGCAGTACTTC
cdr3_aa: CASSLSGRLKREDEQYF

v_call: TRBV7-2
clone_size: NA
d_call: TRBD2
j_call: TRBJ2-2
cdr3_nt: TGTGCCAGCAGCCGTACTAGCGGTGGGAACACCGGGGAGCTGTTTTTT
cdr3_aa: CASSRTSGGNTGELFF

v_call: TRBV2
clone_size: NA
d_call: NA
j_call: TRBJ2-5
cdr3_nt: TGTGCCAGCAGTGAAAAGCTGGGCAGGGAAGAGACCCAGTACTTC
cdr3_aa: CASSEKLGREETQYF

v_call: TRBV12-3/TRBV12-4
clone_size: NA
d_call: NA
j_call: TRBJ1-2
cdr3_nt: TGTGCCAGCAGTTACCAGGGGAACTATGGCTACACCTTC
cdr3_aa: CASSYQGNYGYTF

v_call: TRBV15
clone_size: NA
d_call: TRBD1
j_call: TRBJ1-5
cdr3_nt: TGTGCCACCAGCAGAGGTCAGGGGGTATACAATCAGCCCCAGCATTTT
cdr3_aa: CATSRGQGVYNQPQHF

v_call: TRBV3-1/TRBV3-2
clone_size: NA
d_call: TRBD1
j_call: TRBJ1-2
cdr3_nt: TGTGCCAGCAGCCAAGGTACAGGGGAACGTGGCTACACCTTC
cdr3_aa: CASSQGTGERGYTF

v_call: TRBV5-1
clone_size: once
d_call: NA
j_call: TRBJ2-7
cdr3_nt: TGCGCCAGCAGCTTGGAGGTAGGGAGACCCTACGAGCAGTACTTC
cdr3_aa: CASSLEVGRPYEQYF

v_call: TRBV7-9
clone_size: NA
d_call: TRBD1
j_call: TRBJ1-3
cdr3_nt: TGTGCCAGCAGTCCACAGGGGAACACCATATATTTT
cdr3_aa: CASSPQGNTIYF

v_call: TRBV18
clone_size: few
d_call: TRBD2
j_call: TRBJ2-3
cdr3_nt: TGTGCCAGCTCACCGACTAGCGGGGGGGGTACGCAGTATTTT
cdr3_aa: CASSPTSGGGTQYF

v_call: TRBV4-2
clone_size: NA
d_call: TRBD1
j_call: TRBJ1-1
cdr3_nt: TGTGCCAGCAGCCAAGGGGTAGGGGGCGGGCGCGCTTTCTTT
cdr3_aa: CASSQGVGGGRAFF

v_call: TRBV9
clone_size: NA
d_call: TRBD1
j_call: TRBJ2-7
cdr3_nt: TGTGCCAGCAGCGAGAGGGACAGGGGAGGTTACGAGCAGTACTTC
cdr3_aa: CASSERDRGGYEQYF

v_call: TRBV5-4
clone_size: NA
d_call: NA
j_call: TRBJ1-1
cdr3_nt: TGTGCCAGCAGCTTCATTGGCGGTGGTGAAGCTTTCTTT
cdr3_aa: CASSFIGGGEAFF

v_call: TRBV3-1/TRBV3-2
clone_size: NA
d_call: NA
j_call: TRBJ2-7
cdr3_nt: TGTGCCAGCAGCCTTAGACAGCACGGTTCCTACGAGCAGTACTTC
cdr3_aa: CASSLRQHGSYEQYF

v_call: TRBV3-1/TRBV3-2
clone_size: NA
d_call: NA
j_call: TRBJ1-6
cdr3_nt: TGTGCCAGCAGCCAATCTCCAGCCCTGACAGGAAAAAATTCACCCCTCCACTTT
cdr3_aa: CASSQSPALTGKNSPLHF

v_call: TRBV5-4
clone_size: NA
d_call: TRBD1
j_call: TRBJ1-2
cdr3_nt: TGTGCCAGCAGCTTCCCGGACAGGGGCTATGGCTACACCTTC
cdr3_aa: CASSFPDRGYGYTF

v_call: TRBV2
clone_size: NA
d_call: NA
j_call: TRBJ1-2
cdr3_nt: TGTGCCAGCAGTGATTCAATAGGGAGATATGGCTACACCTTC
cdr3_aa: CASSDSIGRYGYTF

v_call: TRBV28
clone_size: NA
d_call: NA
j_call: TRBJ1-2
cdr3_nt: TGTGCCAGCAGTTTAACGGGGAACTATGGCTACACCTTC
cdr3_aa: CASSLTGNYGYTF

v_call: TRBV2
clone_size: NA
d_call: NA
j_call: TRBJ1-3
cdr3_nt: TGTGCCAGCAGTGAAAGTACAGCCTCTGGAAACACCATATATTTT
cdr3_aa: CASSESTASGNTIYF

v_call: TRBV5-6
clone_size: NA
d_call: TRBD1
j_call: TRBJ1-2
cdr3_nt: TGTGCCAGCAGCTTAGCCAGGGGGCAGGATGGCTACACCTTC
cdr3_aa: CASSLARGQDGYTF

v_call: TRBV15
clone_size: NA
d_call: TRBD2
j_call: TRBJ2-7
cdr3_nt: TGTGCCACCAGCGCACCGGGACTAGCGGGAGAGTACGAGCAGTACTTC
cdr3_aa: CATSAPGLAGEYEQYF

v_call: TRBV5-6
clone_size: few
d_call: NA
j_call: TRBJ1-6
cdr3_nt: TGTGCCAGCAGCTTGGTTAGCGTCTATGGGGATTCACCCCTCCACTTT
cdr3_aa: CASSLVSVYGDSPLHF

v_call: TRBV4-2
clone_size: many
d_call: NA
j_call: TRBJ2-7
cdr3_nt: TGTGCCAGCAGCCAAGATTCAGACCCGGGCGAGCAGTACTTC
cdr3_aa: CASSQDSDPGEQYF

v_call: TRBV9
clone_size: NA
d_call: TRBD2
j_call: TRBJ2-7
cdr3_nt: TGTGCCAGCAGCGTAAGCGGGGGGACCTACGAGCAGTACTTC
cdr3_aa: CASSVSGGTYEQYF

v_call: TRBV11-2
clone_size: few
d_call: TRBD1
j_call: TRBJ2-3
cdr3_nt: TGTGCCAGCAGCATCGGGACAGTCAGCACAGATACGCAGTATTTT
cdr3_aa: CASSIGTVSTDTQYF

v_call: TRBV27
clone_size: once
d_call: NA
j_call: TRBJ2-6
cdr3_nt: TGTGCCAGCAGTGAGGGGGCTGGGGCCAACGTCCTGACTTTC
cdr3_aa: CASSEGAGANVLTF

v_call: TRBV28
clone_size: NA
d_call: TRBD2
j_call: TRBJ2-7
cdr3_nt: TGTGCCAGCAGCCAATCTAGCGGGATTACCGAGCAGTACTTC
cdr3_aa: CASSQSSGITEQYF

v_call: TRBV5-1
clone_size: NA
d_call: TRBD1
j_call: TRBJ2-7
cdr3_nt: TGCGCCAGCAGCCCCGGCGGGACAGGGAAGGGGTACTTC
cdr3_aa: CASSPGGTGKGYF

v_call: TRBV3-1/TRBV3-2
clone_size: once
d_call: TRBD1
j_call: TRBJ2-4
cdr3_nt: TGTGCCAGCCGCTCAGGGGGAAACATTCAGTACTTC
cdr3_aa: CASRSGGNIQYF

v_call: TRBV3-1/TRBV3-2
clone_size: NA
d_call: TRBD1
j_call: TRBJ1-1
cdr3_nt: TGTGCCAGCAGCCAACACGACAGGGCGACTGAAGCTTTCTTT
cdr3_aa: CASSQHDRATEAFF

v_call: TRBV28
clone_size: NA
d_call: NA
j_call: TRBJ2-7
cdr3_nt: TGTGCCAGCAGCGGCCAGTGGGCGGGGAGCTCCTACGAGCAGTACTTC
cdr3_aa: CASSGQWAGSSYEQYF

v_call: TRBV5-4
clone_size: NA
d_call: NA
j_call: TRBJ2-6
cdr3_nt: TGTGCCAGCAGCTTGCATGTGTTCTCTGGGGCCAACGTCCTGACTTTC
cdr3_aa: CASSLHVFSGANVLTF

v_call: TRBV9
clone_size: NA
d_call: TRBD2
j_call: TRBJ2-7
cdr3_nt: TGTGCCAGCAGCGGATTAGCGGGATACGAGCAGTACTTC
cdr3_aa: CASSGLAGYEQYF

v_call: TRBV7-9
clone_size: NA
d_call: NA
j_call: TRBJ1-1
cdr3_nt: TGTGCCAGCAGCTTAGGGTCCAGGGAGGTAGCTTTCTTT
cdr3_aa: CASSLGSREVAFF

v_call: TRBV5-1
clone_size: NA
d_call: TRBD1
j_call: TRBJ2-3
cdr3_nt: TGCGCCAGCAGCTCTCGGACAGGGTCAGATACGCAGTATTTT
cdr3_aa: CASSSRTGSDTQYF

v_call: TRBV30
clone_size: NA
d_call: NA
j_call: TRBJ1-1
cdr3_nt: TGTGCCTGGAGTACGGAGAGGATCCTTATAGACACTGAAGCTTTCTTT
cdr3_aa: CAWSTERILIDTEAFF

v_call: TRBV25-1
clone_size: NA
d_call: TRBD1
j_call: TRBJ1-2
cdr3_nt: TGTGCCAGCAGGGGACAGGGGAACTATGGCTACACCTTC
cdr3_aa: CASRGQGNYGYTF

v_call: TRBV28
clone_size: few
d_call: TRBD1
j_call: TRBJ1-5
cdr3_nt: TGTGCCAGCACCCGGGACAGAGTGGGGAATCAGCCCCAGCATTTT
cdr3_aa: CASTRDRVGNQPQHF

v_call: TRBV28
clone_size: NA
d_call: TRBD2
j_call: TRBJ2-3
cdr3_nt: TGTGCCAGCAGTTTGCTAGCGGGAGTTACGCAGTATTTT
cdr3_aa: CASSLLAGVTQYF

v_call: TRBV24-1
clone_size: few
d_call: NA
j_call: TRBJ1-5
cdr3_nt: TGTGCCACCAGTGACAGGGAAAGGCAGCCCCAGCATTTT
cdr3_aa: CATSDRERQPQHF

v_call: TRBV6-1
clone_size: NA
d_call: NA
j_call: TRBJ1-5
cdr3_nt: TGTGCCAGCAGTGAGAGCAGGCGAACTCAGCCCCAGCATTTT
cdr3_aa: CASSESRRTQPQHF

v_call: TRBV28
clone_size: NA
d_call: TRBD1
j_call: TRBJ1-2
cdr3_nt: TGTGCCAGCAGCCTGGGACAGCCCTATGGCTACACCTTC
cdr3_aa: CASSLGQPYGYTF

v_call: TRBV5-6
clone_size: NA
d_call: NA
j_call: TRBJ1-2
cdr3_nt: TGTGCCAGCAGCTTGGTGTGGGGGCCCTACACCTTC
cdr3_aa: CASSLVWGPYTF

v_call: TRBV19
clone_size: NA
d_call: NA
j_call: TRBJ2-6
cdr3_nt: TGTGCCAGTAGTCCACGCCCATATACGGAGTTGGGCTCTGGGGCCAACGTCCTGACTTTC
cdr3_aa: CASSPRPYTELGSGANVLTF

v_call: TRBV9
clone_size: NA
d_call: NA
j_call: TRBJ1-4
cdr3_nt: TGTGCCAGCAGCGCGGGCCAGGGAAATTCGAGAGAAAAACTGTTTTTT
cdr3_aa: CASSAGQGNSREKLFF

v_call: TRBV10-3
clone_size: NA
d_call: NA
j_call: TRBJ1-1
cdr3_nt: TGTGTCGCCCGGGGGGTAACGGCTGAAGCTTTCTTT
cdr3_aa: CVARGVTAEAFF

v_call: TRBV5-1
clone_size: many
d_call: TRBD2
j_call: TRBJ2-7
cdr3_nt: TGCGCCAGCAGCCCAACAGGACTAGCGGGGGGTCGCGAGCAGTACTTC
cdr3_aa: CASSPTGLAGGREQYF

v_call: TRBV6-2/TRBV6-3
clone_size: few
d_call: TRBD1
j_call: TRBJ2-2
cdr3_nt: TGTGCCAGCAGTTACTTTTCCGGACAGGGTGGGGAGCTGTTTTTT
cdr3_aa: CASSYFSGQGGELFF

v_call: TRBV19
clone_size: NA
d_call: NA
j_call: TRBJ1-5
cdr3_nt: TGTGCCAGTAGTACATCGGGACAAATTAGCAATCAGCCCCAGCATTTT
cdr3_aa: CASSTSGQISNQPQHF

v_call: TRBV24-1
clone_size: NA
d_call: NA
j_call: TRBJ1-5
cdr3_nt: TGTGCCACCAGTGATTATCCAGTAAATCAGCCCCAGCATTTT
cdr3_aa: CATSDYPVNQPQHF

v_call: TRBV28
clone_size: NA
d_call: NA
j_call: TRBJ1-1
cdr3_nt: TGTGCCAGCCTCAGGGTAGTGGACACTGAAGCTTTCTTT
cdr3_aa: CASLRVVDTEAFF

v_call: TRBV12-5
clone_size: once
d_call: TRBD1
j_call: TRBJ1-3
cdr3_nt: TGTGCTAGTGGTTTGAGAACAGGGGTTGGTGGAAACACCATATATTTT
cdr3_aa: CASGLRTGVGGNTIYF

v_call: TRBV19
clone_size: NA
d_call: NA
j_call: TRBJ2-7
cdr3_nt: TGTGCCAGTAGTATGGGCAGGTCATCCTACGAGCAGTACTTC
cdr3_aa: CASSMGRSSYEQYF

v_call: TRBV24-1
clone_size: NA
d_call: NA
j_call: TRBJ2-1
cdr3_nt: TGTGCCACCAGTGATTCGCAGGGCGCAGGGGTGTCACCCAATGAGCAGTTCTTC
cdr3_aa: CATSDSQGAGVSPNEQFF

v_call: TRBV5-1
clone_size: NA
d_call: NA
j_call: TRBJ1-1
cdr3_nt: TGCGCCAGCAGCTTGGTTTCCCAGGGTAAAAACACTGAAGCTTTCTTT
cdr3_aa: CASSLVSQGKNTEAFF

v_call: TRBV2
clone_size: NA
d_call: NA
j_call: TRBJ2-3
cdr3_nt: TGTGCCAGCATAGTCCAGCCCAGGGATACGCAGTATTTT
cdr3_aa: CASIVQPRDTQYF

v_call: TRBV6-6
clone_size: NA
d_call: NA
j_call: TRBJ1-5
cdr3_nt: TGTGCCAGCAGTTACTCGACCCGGGGGGCCTATCAGCCCCAGCATTTT
cdr3_aa: CASSYSTRGAYQPQHF